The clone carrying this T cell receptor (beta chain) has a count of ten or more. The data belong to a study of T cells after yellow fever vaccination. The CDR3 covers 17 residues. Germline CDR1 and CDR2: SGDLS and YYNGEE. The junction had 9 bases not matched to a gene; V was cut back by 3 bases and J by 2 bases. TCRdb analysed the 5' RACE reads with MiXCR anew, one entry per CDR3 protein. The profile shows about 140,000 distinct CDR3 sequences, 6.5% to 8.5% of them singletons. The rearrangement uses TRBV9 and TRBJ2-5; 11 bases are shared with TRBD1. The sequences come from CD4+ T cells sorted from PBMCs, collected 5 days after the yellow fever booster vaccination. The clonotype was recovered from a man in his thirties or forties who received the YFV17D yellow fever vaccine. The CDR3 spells CASSEDRGLTRQETQYF. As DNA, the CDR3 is TGTGCCAGCAGCGAGGACAGGGGGCTAACGAGGCAAGAGACCCAGTACTTC. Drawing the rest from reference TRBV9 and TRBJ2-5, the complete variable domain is DSGVTQTPKHLITATGQRVTLRCSPRSGDLSVYWYQQSLDQGLQFLIQYYNGEERAKGNILERFSAQQFPDLHSELNLSSLELGDSALYFCASSEDRGLTRQETQYFGPGTRLLVL.